This TCR beta chain came from a study of post-analysis software for immune sequencing data. Study-level information: Progressive-relapsing, secondary progressive and relapsing-remitting multiple sclerosis were among the disease courses included. Points from the study as a whole: Under F measure analysis, samples from one preparation batch co-clustered strongly. Relative to controls, patients with multiple sclerosis showed significantly lower normalized Chao1 diversity.

The TCR beta cDNA libraries carried unique molecular identifiers. cDNA molecules numbering some 500,000 came from approximately 1 to 10 million T cells. TCRdb reanalysed the PCR reads using MiXCR and keeps one entry per CDR3 protein. The table lists 650,000 to 900,000 distinct CDR3 sequences, around 42% of them singletons, with 4% to 5% in the top ten. A remark on this clonotype: The antigen is unknown.

The TCR comes from a girl between 5 and 17 years old with multiple sclerosis. The material sequenced was blood.

CDR3 coding DNA: TGCGCCAGCAGCTTCGGCAGCCTAGATTACAATGAGCAGTTCTTC. Protein product: CASSFGSLDYNEQFF. The rearrangement uses TRBV5-1 and TRBJ2-1; D is unresolved. The CDR3 length is 15 residues. CDR1 and CDR2 from the germline V gene are SGHRS and YFSETQ. The V end was cut by 2 bases, the J end by 4 bases, with 13 bases between.